This T cell receptor (beta chain) was documented in a study of T cell changes during pregnancy in multiple sclerosis. Germline assignment: CDR1 SGHAT and CDR2 FQNNGV. Deletions cut 3 bases from V and 0 bases from J, with 12 bases between. The CDR3 covers 15 residues. Using immunoSEQ multiplex PCR, the repertoire was profiled, and TCRdb retains in-frame clones only, with some absent. The sample yields 90,000 to 100,000 clones, roughly 93% seen once. Specimen: peripheral blood, collected in the third trimester of pregnancy. The sequence came from a female donor with multiple sclerosis, enrolled in a pregnancy study. The V gene is TRBV11-2, the J gene TRBJ2-7; maybe TRBD2 (5 bases). The CDR3 DNA reads TGTGCCAGCAGCTTCCGTCCCAGCGGCTCCTACGAGCAGTACTTC. It is translated as CASSFRPSGSYEQYF. Supplemented by reference TRBV11-2 and TRBJ2-7, the full variable domain reads EAGVAQSPRYKIIEKRQSVAFWCNPISGHATLYWYQQILGQGPKLLIQFQNNGVVDDSQLPKDRFSAERLKGVDSTLKIQPAKLEDSAVYLCASSFRPSGSYEQYFGPGTRLTVT.